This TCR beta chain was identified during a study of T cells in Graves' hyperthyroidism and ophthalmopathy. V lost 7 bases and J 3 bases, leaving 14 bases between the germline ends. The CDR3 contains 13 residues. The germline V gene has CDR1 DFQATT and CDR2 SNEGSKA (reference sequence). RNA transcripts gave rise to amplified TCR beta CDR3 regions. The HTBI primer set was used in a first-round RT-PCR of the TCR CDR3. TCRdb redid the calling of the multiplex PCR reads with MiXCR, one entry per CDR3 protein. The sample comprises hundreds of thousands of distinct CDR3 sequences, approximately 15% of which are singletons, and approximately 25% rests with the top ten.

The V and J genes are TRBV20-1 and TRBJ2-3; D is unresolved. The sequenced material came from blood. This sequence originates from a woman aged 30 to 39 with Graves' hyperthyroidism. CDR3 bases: TGCAGTGGTGAGCGCGTCGGGACAGATACGCAGTATTTT. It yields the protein CSGERVGTDTQYF.